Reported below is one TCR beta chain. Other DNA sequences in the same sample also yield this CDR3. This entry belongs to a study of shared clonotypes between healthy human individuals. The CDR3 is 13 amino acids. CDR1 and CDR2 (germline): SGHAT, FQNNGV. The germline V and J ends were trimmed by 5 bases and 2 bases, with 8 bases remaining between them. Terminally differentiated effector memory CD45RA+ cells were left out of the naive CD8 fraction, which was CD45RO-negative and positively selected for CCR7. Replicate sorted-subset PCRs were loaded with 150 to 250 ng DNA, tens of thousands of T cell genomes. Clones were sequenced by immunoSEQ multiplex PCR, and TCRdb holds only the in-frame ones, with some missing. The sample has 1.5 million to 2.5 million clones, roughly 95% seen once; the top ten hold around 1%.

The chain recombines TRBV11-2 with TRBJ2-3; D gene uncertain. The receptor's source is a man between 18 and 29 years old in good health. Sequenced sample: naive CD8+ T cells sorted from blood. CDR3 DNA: TGTGCCAGCAGCCCCGACCTCACAGATACGCAGTATTTT. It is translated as CASSPDLTDTQYF.